The 20 T cell receptor beta chains in this list originate from one sample, sequenced in a study of OX40 agonist ivuxolimab in advanced cancers. TCRdb's copy holds only in-frame clones and misses some; the assay was immunoSEQ multiplex PCR. The sample yields roughly 15,000 clones, approximately 82% seen once. Source: CD4+ or CD8+ T cells sorted from blood, taken in a trial of the OX40 agonist ivuxolimab. These receptors were collected from an adult with an advanced solid tumor such as melanoma, head and neck, liver or kidney cancer.

Within the sample, this clone is medium-sized (0.01 to 0.1%). The V call is TRBV7-6, the J call TRBJ2-1; no reliable D call. The CDR3 is 13 residues long. Germline values: CDR1 SGHVS, CDR2 FNYEAQ. Trimming took off 5 bases at V and 4 bases at J, with 9 bases between the two ends. CDR3 DNA sequence: TGTGCCAGCAGCCCTCCGGGTTACAATGAGCAGTTCTTC. It specifies CASSPPGYNEQFF.

This chain connects TRBV6-5 to TRBJ2-7; D is undetermined. Germline assignment: CDR1 MNHEY and CDR2 SVGAGI. Trimming shortened V by 2 bases and J by 5 bases, and 16 bases separated the two germline ends. The CDR3 spans 15 residues. CDR3 region: CASSYDVAVSHEQYF. CDR3 sequence (DNA): TGTGCCAGCAGTTACGACGTTGCAGTGAGCCACGAGCAGTACTTC.

J is TRBJ1-4 and V is TRBV7-8; D gene unclear. Trimming cost V 4 bases and J 4 bases, with 7 bases left between them. Germline values: CDR1 SGHVS, CDR2 FQNEAQ. The CDR3 runs 13 residues. CDR3 amino acids: CASSSTVNEKLFF. CDR3 bases: TGTGCCAGCAGCTCCACAGTTAATGAAAAACTGTTTTTT.

This clone showed up just once. The V and J genes are TRBV7-2 and TRBJ2-2; maybe TRBD2 (6 bases). The V end lost 1 base, the J end lost 6 bases, and 21 bases lay between the germline ends. There are 18 residues in the CDR3. Germline values: CDR1 SGHTA, CDR2 FQGNSA. The CDR3 reads CASSLEVRRELMAGELFF. For the CDR3, the DNA is TGTGCCAGCAGCTTAGAGGTGCGGCGGGAACTCATGGCCGGGGAGCTGTTTTTT. Full variable domain (missing parts from reference TRBV7-2 and TRBJ2-2): GAGVSQSPSNKVTEKGKDVELRCDPISGHTALYWYRQSLGQGLEFLIYFQGNSAPDKSGLPSDRFSAERTGGSVSTLTIQRTQQEDSAVYLCASSLEVRRELMAGELFFGEGSRLTVL.

J is TRBJ2-5 and V is TRBV5-6, with D perhaps TRBD2 (5 bases). The V gene's germline CDR1 is SGHDT and CDR2 YYEEEE. There are 13 residues in the CDR3. Trimming pared 0 bases from V and 5 bases from J, leaving 8 bases between. The CDR3 loop reads CASSLEEEETQYF. CDR3 nucleotide sequence: TGTGCCAGCAGCTTGGAGGAGGAGGAGACCCAGTACTTC. Full variable domain (remainder filled in from reference TRBV5-6 and TRBJ2-5): DAGVTQSPTHLIKTRGQQVTLRCSPKSGHDTVSWYQQALGQGPQFIFQYYEEEERQRGNFPDRFSGHQFPNYSSELNVNALLLGDSALYLCASSLEEEETQYFGPGTRLLVL.

The CDR3 DNA is TGTGCCAGCAGCCAGGGTGGGCAAGTCTACAATGAGCAGTTCTTC. Protein: CASSQGGQVYNEQFF. V is TRBV9 and J is TRBJ2-1; TRBD1 might be the D (5 bases). V lost 4 bases and J lost 3, with 14 bases in between. The CDR3 has 15 residues. Germline V CDR1 and CDR2: SGDLS, YYNGEE.

V usage is TRBV9 and J usage is TRBJ2-3; TRBD2 might be the D (6 bases). Germline V gives CDR1 SGDLS, CDR2 YYNGEE. Trimming left V 4 bases short and J 0 bases short, with 15 bases between. The CDR3 consists of 16 residues. The CDR3 is CASSLGSGSSTDTQYF. The CDR3 DNA reads as TGTGCCAGCAGCCTGGGTAGCGGATCTAGCACAGATACGCAGTATTTT.

The chain couples TRBV5-1 to TRBJ2-7; no definite D call. Germline lookup yields CDR1 SGHRS and CDR2 YFSETQ. The CDR3 runs 12 residues. The V gene lost 0 bases and the J gene lost 3 bases, with 4 bases spanning the gap. The CDR3 DNA reads TGCGCCAGCAGCTTGGACGGCTACGAGCAGTACTTC. Translating it yields CASSLDGYEQYF.

This clone was found once. The chain combines TRBV27 with TRBJ2-1; 7 nucleotides align to TRBD1. Losses at the gene ends were 7 bases for V and 3 bases for J; bases not matched to a gene: 6. This CDR3 is 14 amino acids long. Germline loops: CDR1 MNHEY, CDR2 SMNVEV (reference sequence). The CDR3 loop reads CASKTGTYYNEQFF. CDR3 sequence (DNA): TGTGCCAGCAAGACAGGGACCTACTACAATGAGCAGTTCTTC.

V gene TRBV9 combines with J gene TRBJ2-1; a weak D match, TRBD2 (5 bases). Trimming took off 1 base at V and 7 bases at J, with 15 bases between the two ends. The CDR3 spans 15 residues. CDR1 and CDR2 (germline): SGDLS, YYNGEE. The DNA of the CDR3 is TGTGCCAGCAGCGTATTCGCTCAGGACTCTAATGAGCAGTTCTTC. This gives the protein CASSVFAQDSNEQFF. The variable domain in full, with the rest retrieved from reference TRBV9 and TRBJ2-1, is DSGVTQTPKHLITATGQRVTLRCSPRSGDLSVYWYQQSLDQGLQFLIQYYNGEERAKGNILERFSAQQFPDLHSELNLSSLELGDSALYFCASSVFAQDSNEQFFGPGTRLTVL.

Only a few counts were recorded for this clone. The chain has TRBV5-5 and TRBJ2-1; TRBD1 agrees at 7 bases. CDR1 is SGHKS, CDR2 YYEKEE, per germline (reference sequence). With 3 bases clipped from V and 5 bases from J, the junction kept 5 bases outside the gene matches. The CDR3 runs to 14 residues. CDR3 sequence: CASSSRDSNNEQFF. Written as DNA, the CDR3 is TGTGCCAGCAGCTCCCGGGACAGTAACAATGAGCAGTTCTTC. Full variable domain (remainder filled in from reference TRBV5-5 and TRBJ2-1): DAGVTQSPTHLIKTRGQQVTLRCSPISGHKSVSWYQQVLGQGPQFIFQYYEKEERGRGNFPDRFSARQFPNYSSELNVNALLLGDSALYLCASSSRDSNNEQFFGPGTRLTVL.

The chain links TRBV27 to TRBJ1-4; 10 bases are a match to TRBD1. The CDR3 loop spans 13 amino acids. Germline trimming cut 2 bases from V and 10 bases from J; bases unmatched to any gene: 1. The germline CDR1 and CDR2 sequences are MNHEY and SMNVEV (reference sequence). This CDR3 is CASSLGTGAKLFF. The DNA of the CDR3 is TGTGCCAGCAGTTTAGGGACAGGGGCAAAACTGTTTTTT.

The CDR3 protein is CASSLMGPTGATRPQFF. Written as DNA, the CDR3 is TGTGCCAGCTCCCTTATGGGGCCGACAGGGGCGACCCGACCCCAGTTCTTC. The chain combines TRBV28 with TRBJ2-1; 8 bases align to TRBD1. This CDR3 has 17 amino acids. The V and J ends lost 8 bases and 13 bases, in that order; junction bases with no gene match: 25. Germline CDR1 and CDR2: MDHEN and SYDVKM.

The chain combines TRBV7-3 with TRBJ2-7, with D unclear. With 5 bases removed from V and 6 bases from J, the gap between germline ends came to 11 bases. The length of the CDR3 is 12 residues. Germline V gene data show CDR1 as SGHTA and CDR2 as FQGTGA. CDR3 region: CASSPTFSEQYF. For the CDR3, the DNA is TGTGCCAGCAGCCCGACTTTCAGCGAGCAGTACTTC.

The chain is built from TRBV6-5 and TRBJ2-3, with D tentatively TRBD2 (6 bases). Trimming removed 6 bases at V and 0 bases at J, with 10 bases between. CDR3 size: 14 residues. Germline V CDR1 and CDR2: MNHEY, SVGAGI. The CDR3 nucleotides are TGTGCCAGCAGGGGGAGGACTAGCACAGATACGCAGTATTTT. It yields the protein CASRGRTSTDTQYF.

The chain uses TRBV6-1 and TRBJ1-5; D unresolved. Germline CDR1 reads MNHNS; CDR2 reads SASEGT. Trimming cost V 3 bases and J 1 base, with 4 bases left between them. The CDR3 is made up of 13 amino acids. The CDR3: CASSDYSNQPQHF. The CDR3 nucleotides read TGTGCCAGCAGTGACTACAGCAATCAGCCCCAGCATTTT.

This clone was seen only once. The chain links TRBV4-1 to TRBJ2-5; D is possibly TRBD2 (6 bases). The J call is in doubt because the DNA end fits TRBJ2-7 better. Germline V CDR1 and CDR2: MGHRA, YSYEKL. The CDR3 covers 15 residues. The CDR3 protein is CASSQYGGPRAEQYF. The CDR3 DNA reads TGCGCCAGCAGCCAGTACGGGGGTCCCCGGGCCGAGCAGTACTTC.

The DNA of the CDR3 is TGTGCCAGCAGTTTAGATCCGGGACTAGCGGGACACGAGCAGTACTTC. Encoded protein: CASSLDPGLAGHEQYF. This sequence joins TRBV27 and TRBJ2-7; 13 bases agree with TRBD2. Trimming cost V 2 bases and J 5 bases; bases outside gene matches: 6. Germline V gene data show CDR1 as MNHEY and CDR2 as SMNVEV (reference sequence). This CDR3 comprises 16 residues.

The chain has TRBV2 and TRBJ2-7; D is uncertain. Germline V lookup: CDR1 SNHLY, CDR2 FYNNEI. The CDR3 sequence is 11 residues long. The V end was cut by 7 bases, the J end by 4 bases, with 8 bases between. CDR3 nucleotides: TGTGCCAGCATAGCAGATTACGAGCAGTACTTC. This codes for CASIADYEQYF.

This chain links TRBV19 with TRBJ2-5; the D is unclear. V lost 8 bases to trimming and J lost 5 bases, with 15 bases between them. Germline V gene sequence: CDR1 LNHDA, CDR2 SQIVND (reference sequence). The CDR3 contains 13 residues. The CDR3 is CASGRAFLETQYF. CDR3 bases: TGTGCCAGTGGACGGGCTTTCTTGGAGACCCAGTACTTC.